The 22 T cell receptor beta chains in this list originate from one sample, sequenced in a study of T cell responses to AZD1222 COVID-19 vaccine. The repertoire was sequenced with immunoSEQ multiplex PCR; TCRdb's copy has only in-frame clones and lacks some. Of some 120,000 clones in the sample, 93% were seen once. The specimen was peripheral blood, collected on day 0 of AZD1222 vaccination. These receptors were collected from an adult in good health.

CDR3 nucleotide sequence: TGTGCCAGCAGCTTAACGGGAGCAGATACGCAGTATTTT. It encodes CASSLTGADTQYF. This chain links TRBV7-9 with TRBJ2-3; D may be TRBD2 (6 bases). This CDR3 is built from 13 residues. Germline loops: CDR1 SEHNR, CDR2 FQNEAQ (reference sequence). V was pared by 2 bases and J by 4 bases, with 7 bases between.

The V gene is TRBV6-6, the J gene TRBJ1-5; no firm D call. Germline V gene data show CDR1 as MNHNY and CDR2 as SVGAGI (reference sequence). V was cut by 5 bases and J by 5 bases, with 13 bases left in between. This CDR3 is 14 amino acids long. The CDR3 is CASSPPSMDQPQHF. The CDR3 nucleotides read TGTGCCAGCAGTCCCCCCTCAATGGATCAGCCCCAGCATTTT.

V usage is TRBV7-2 and J usage is TRBJ1-4; D unresolved. Germline-derived CDR1 and CDR2 are SGHTA and FQGNSA. V was cut by 4 bases and J by 8 bases, with 11 bases left in between. The CDR3 covers 13 residues. CDR3 nucleotide sequence: TGTGCCAGCAGCTCCCTACACGGGGAAAAACTGTTTTTT. As protein: CASSSLHGEKLFF.

The count of this clone is one. V is TRBV7-8 and J is TRBJ2-2; a possible D gene is TRBD2 (7 bases). This CDR3 has 16 residues. The ends were cut back, 5 bases at V and 0 bases at J, with 13 bases in the middle. Germline V gene lookup returns CDR1 SGHVS and CDR2 FQNEAQ. The CDR3 sequence: CASSPGGGANTGELFF. In nucleotides, the CDR3 is TGTGCCAGCAGCCCGGGCGGGGGCGCGAACACCGGGGAGCTGTTTTTT.

This chain connects TRBV2 to TRBJ1-4; TRBD1 matches 10 bases. J gave up 3 bases and V 6 bases, and 4 bases lay outside the gene matches. CDR1 and CDR2 (germline): SNHLY, FYNNEI. CDR3 length: 15 amino acids. The CDR3 loop is CASRRTGGSNEKLFF. Here the CDR3 DNA reads TGTGCCAGCAGACGGACAGGGGGGTCTAATGAAAAACTGTTTTTT.

The chain has TRBV7-9 and TRBJ1-1, with D maybe TRBD1 (5 bases). The germline V gene encodes CDR1 SEHNR and CDR2 FQNEAQ (reference sequence). V gave up 5 bases and J gave up 3 bases, with 10 bases separating them. The CDR3 runs 13 residues. CDR3 sequence reads: CASSVPGDTEAFF. DNA for the CDR3: TGTGCCAGCAGCGTCCCGGGGGACACTGAAGCTTTCTTT.

The gene calls are TRBV28 and TRBJ2-3; D call uncertain. V was trimmed by 4 bases and J by 0 bases, leaving 11 bases between them. Germline CDR1 is MDHEN and CDR2 is SYDVKM. The CDR3 loop spans 15 amino acids. The CDR3 is CASSYSDSSTDTQYF. The CDR3 nucleotides are TGTGCCAGCAGTTACAGCGATTCTAGCACAGATACGCAGTATTTT.

V and J are TRBV30 and TRBJ2-3; no clear D gene. CDR3 length: 15 amino acids. The V end was cut by 4 bases, the J end by 1 base, with 15 bases between. Looked up from germline, CDR1 is GTSNPN and CDR2 is SVGIG (reference sequence). The CDR3 region has the DNA TGTGCCTGGACATATCCCGACCTTCGCACAGATACGCAGTATTTT. As protein: CAWTYPDLRTDTQYF. Drawing the rest from reference TRBV30 and TRBJ2-3, the complete variable domain is SQTIHQWPATLVQPVGSPLSLECTVEGTSNPNLYWYRQAAGRGLQLLFYSVGIGQISSEVPQNLSASRPQDRQFILSSKKLLLSDSGFYLCAWTYPDLRTDTQYFGPGTRLTVL.

This clone was counted only a few times. This sample also contains other DNA sequences that code for the same CDR3. The V gene is TRBV6-5, the J gene TRBJ2-7; D remains unclear. CDR1 is MNHEY, CDR2 SVGAGI, per germline. V dropped 6 bases and J dropped 0 bases, with 9 bases sitting between them. The CDR3 contains 13 residues. The CDR3 region has the DNA TGTGCCAGCAGGCGACAAAGCTCCTACGAGCAGTACTTC. This encodes CASRRQSSYEQYF.

As DNA, the CDR3 is TGTGCCAGCAGCTTGACGGAAGCTGAAGCTTTCTTT. It encodes CASSLTEAEAFF. The rearrangement links TRBV5-4 to TRBJ1-1; D remains unclear. The CDR3 totals 12 residues. Germline V lookup: CDR1 SGHNT, CDR2 YYREEE (reference sequence). V lost 1 base to trimming and J lost 6 bases, with 7 bases between them.

V is TRBV5-6 and J is TRBJ2-1; a weak D match, TRBD2 (6 bases). Per germline, CDR1 SGHDT and CDR2 YYEEEE. V lost 3 bases, J lost 8 bases, and 15 bases lay in between. CDR3 length: 14 amino acids. CDR3 coding DNA: TGTGCCAGCAGCTCGGGACTGCTAGCGTATGAGCAGTTCTTC. It specifies CASSSGLLAYEQFF.

This chain uses TRBV6-5 with TRBJ1-5, with 7 bases identical to TRBD1. The CDR3 is 13 residues long. The ends lost 7 bases at V and 6 bases at J; junction bases unmatched: 6. The germline V gene encodes CDR1 MNHEY and CDR2 SVGAGI. The CDR3 here is CASKLTGTQPQHF. The CDR3 nucleotides read TGTGCCAGCAAATTGACAGGGACTCAGCCCCAGCATTTT.

This clone was recorded a few times. The chain links TRBV19 to TRBJ2-5, with TRBD2 as a possible D gene (5 bases). Trimming took off 3 bases at V and 4 bases at J, with 15 bases between the two ends. The CDR3 extends over 15 amino acids. Germline CDR1 reads LNHDA; CDR2 reads SQIVND (reference sequence). The chain's CDR3 is CASSMSPGGRETQYF. The CDR3 nucleotides are TGTGCCAGTAGTATGTCCCCCGGAGGACGAGAGACCCAGTACTTC.

This chain uses TRBV7-2 with TRBJ1-2; TRBD1 aligns across 7 bases. CDR3 length: 15 residues. Trimming cost V 3 bases and J 4 bases; bases outside gene matches: 8. CDR1 is SGHTA, CDR2 FQGNSA, per germline. Here the CDR3 reads CASSLLGQAFYGYTF. The CDR3 DNA follows: TGTGCCAGCAGCTTGCTAGGACAGGCCTTCTATGGCTACACCTTC. The variable domain in full, completed from reference TRBV7-2 and TRBJ1-2, reads GAGVSQSPSNKVTEKGKDVELRCDPISGHTALYWYRQSLGQGLEFLIYFQGNSAPDKSGLPSDRFSAERTGGSVSTLTIQRTQQEDSAVYLCASSLLGQAFYGYTFGSGTRLTVV.

The chain carries TRBV9 and TRBJ1-1; 7 bases are shared with TRBD1. The germline V gene has CDR1 SGDLS and CDR2 YYNGEE. After removal of 3 bases from V and 1 base from J, the junction contained 3 bases not matched to a gene. This CDR3 spans 14 amino acids. Here the CDR3 DNA reads TGTGCCAGCAGCGAACAGGGGAGGAACACTGAAGCTTTCTTT. The encoded protein is CASSEQGRNTEAFF. Full variable domain (outside the CDR3, taken from reference TRBV9 and TRBJ1-1): DSGVTQTPKHLITATGQRVTLRCSPRSGDLSVYWYQQSLDQGLQFLIQYYNGEERAKGNILERFSAQQFPDLHSELNLSSLELGDSALYFCASSEQGRNTEAFFGQGTRLTVV.

The V and J genes are TRBV11-2 and TRBJ1-4, with D possibly TRBD1 on 6 matching bases. Trimming pared 4 bases from V and 8 bases from J, leaving 17 bases between. In germline, CDR1 is SGHAT, CDR2 FQNNGV. This CDR3 spans 15 amino acids. This CDR3 is CASSSHRDKGEKLFF. In nucleotides, the CDR3 is TGTGCCAGCAGCTCCCACCGGGACAAAGGAGAAAAACTGTTTTTT. Looking up the rest from reference TRBV11-2 and TRBJ1-4 gives the full variable domain: EAGVAQSPRYKIIEKRQSVAFWCNPISGHATLYWYQQILGQGPKLLIQFQNNGVVDDSQLPKDRFSAERLKGVDSTLKIQPAKLEDSAVYLCASSSHRDKGEKLFFGSGTQLSVL.

The chain uses TRBV4-1 and TRBJ1-5, with TRBD1 matching 8 bases. The junction had 2 bases not matched to a gene; V was cut back by 0 bases and J by 4 bases. The CDR3 runs 15 residues. Per the germline V gene, CDR1 is MGHRA and CDR2 is YSYEKL. This CDR3 reads CASSQEDRANQPQHF. In DNA, the CDR3 is TGCGCCAGCAGCCAAGAGGACAGGGCTAATCAGCCCCAGCATTTT.

V gene TRBV2 combines with J gene TRBJ2-5, with D perhaps matching TRBD1 (6 bases). Looked up from germline, CDR1 is SNHLY and CDR2 is FYNNEI. V was shortened by 2 bases and J by 5 bases, with 15 bases between the two germline ends. The CDR3 runs 15 residues. The CDR3 DNA reads TGTGCCAGCAGTGAATCCGGGACAACGGGGGAGACCCAGTACTTC. This sequence encodes CASSESGTTGETQYF. Together with reference TRBV2 and TRBJ2-5, the CDR3 gives the full variable domain: EPEVTQTPSHQVTQMGQEVILRCVPISNHLYFYWYRQILGQKVEFLVSFYNNEISEKSEIFDDQFSVERPDGSNFTLKIRSTKLEDSAMYFCASSESGTTGETQYFGPGTRLLVL.

The CDR3, as DNA: TGCAGCGGGAGGGACAGGGGGGCCGCGGGCACTGAAGCTTTCTTT. It translates to CSGRDRGAAGTEAFF. The chain joins TRBV29-1 to TRBJ1-1, with TRBD1 matching 11 bases. Trimming took 7 bases from V and 4 from J; bases not matched to a gene: 11. The CDR3 has 15 residues. CDR1 and CDR2 from the germline V gene are SQVTM and ANQGSEA.

The chain employs TRBV7-9 and TRBJ1-1; D remains unclear. The germline gives CDR1 SEHNR, CDR2 FQNEAQ (reference sequence). V was cut by 8 bases and J by 1 base, with 8 bases left in between. The CDR3 runs 12 residues. CDR3 DNA: TGTGCCAGCTGGGGAGAGAACACTGAAGCTTTCTTT. Residues: CASWGENTEAFF.

V gene TRBV4-1 combines with J gene TRBJ1-1, with D hard to call. The V end was cut by 3 bases, the J end by 1 base, with 9 bases between. CDR1 and CDR2 from the germline V gene are MGHRA and YSYEKL. This CDR3 region has 14 residues. CDR3 amino acids: CASSQHLKNTEAFF. Here the CDR3 DNA reads TGCGCCAGCAGCCAGCATCTAAAGAACACTGAAGCTTTCTTT.

The CDR3 is CASSSLGDTQYF. The DNA of the CDR3 is TGTGCCAGCAGTTCGCTCGGAGATACGCAGTATTTT. This chain connects TRBV7-9 to TRBJ2-3; D call uncertain. Germline-derived CDR1 and CDR2 are SEHNR and FQNEAQ (reference sequence). The CDR3 spans 12 residues. V gave up 6 bases and J gave up 5 bases, with 9 bases separating them.